One and the same sample provided the 21 T cell receptor beta chains below, sequenced in a study of T-cell reconstitution after alpha-beta-depleted transplantation in children. A TCRbeta library incorporating unique molecular identifiers was prepared. TCRdb called the PCR reads again in MiXCR, with one record for every CDR3 protein. The table lists about 980,000 distinct CDR3 sequences, 25% to 30% of them singletons. The sequences come from PBMCs, mostly from graft donor cells, collected 360 days after TCRalphabeta/CD19-depleted stem cell transplant. The source of these receptors is a boy in the first two years of life who had a stem cell transplant for SCID, so the T cells may come from the graft donor.

On this clonotype: A read error may account for a junction end that differs from germline. The chain combines TRBV12-3 or TRBV12-4 with TRBJ2-7; 8 bases match TRBD2. This CDR3 spans 11 amino acids. CDR3: CASSRGGELYF. CDR3 DNA sequence: TGTGCCAGCAGCCGGGGGGGCGAGCTGTACTTC.

This clonotype was observed a handful of times. The genes are TRBV12-3 or TRBV12-4 and TRBJ1-1; D perhaps matches TRBD1 (5 bases). The CDR3 contains 15 residues. The germline V and J ends were trimmed by 0 bases and 6 bases, with 14 bases remaining between them. CDR3 protein: CASSLAQGRRAEAFF. The CDR3, as DNA: TGTGCCAGCAGTTTAGCGCAGGGAAGGAGAGCTGAAGCTTTCTTT.

The chain combines TRBV20-1 with TRBJ2-5; D is possibly TRBD2 (6 bases). CDR3 length equals 18 residues. Germline assignment: CDR1 DFQATT and CDR2 SNEGSKA (reference sequence). The V end lost 2 bases, the J end lost 5 bases, and 27 bases lay between the germline ends. CDR3 region: CSARLTYPGTPAGETQYF. The CDR3 DNA reads TGCAGTGCTAGATTGACCTACCCCGGGACTCCGGCGGGGGAGACCCAGTACTTC.

The rearrangement uses TRBV6-2 or TRBV6-3 and TRBJ2-2, with 7 bases that match TRBD2. In germline, CDR1 is MNHEY, CDR2 SVGEGT. The V and J ends lost 6 bases and 8 bases, in that order; junction bases with no gene match: 12. The CDR3 totals 15 residues. CDR3 in amino acids: CASSRTSAARGELFF. Here the CDR3 DNA reads TGTGCCAGCAGCCGCACTAGCGCGGCAAGAGGGGAGCTGTTTTTT.

This clonotype turned up a few times. This sequence joins TRBV5-1 and TRBJ2-7, with 9 bases fitting TRBD2. This CDR3 contains 14 residues. Germline V gives CDR1 SGHRS, CDR2 YFSETQ. Trimming took 5 bases from V and 6 from J; bases not matched to a gene: 9. The CDR3 region is CASSLTSGSAEQYF. CDR3 in DNA: TGCGCCAGCAGTCTAACTAGCGGGTCAGCCGAGCAGTACTTC.

This clonotype showed up just a few times. The chain combines TRBV15 with TRBJ2-7, with D uncertain. V dropped 0 bases and J dropped 0 bases, with 12 bases sitting between them. The CDR3 sequence is 16 residues long. Germline V gene sequence: CDR1 LNHNV, CDR2 YYDKDF (reference sequence). Written as DNA, the CDR3 is TGTGCCACCAGCAGAGATCTCCTAGGAGCCTCCTACGAGCAGTACTTC. Protein sequence: CATSRDLLGASYEQYF. Variable domain in full (rest from reference TRBV15 and TRBJ2-7): DAMVIQNPRYQVTQFGKPVTLSCSQTLNHNVMYWYQQKSSQAPKLLFHYYDKDFNNEADTPDNFQSRRPNTSFCFLDIRSPGLGDTAMYLCATSRDLLGASYEQYFGPGTRLTVT.

This clonotype has a handful of counts. The gene calls are TRBV12-3 or TRBV12-4 and TRBJ1-3; the D gene is possibly TRBD1 (6 bases). The V and J ends lost 3 bases and 3 bases respectively, with 9 bases between them. This CDR3 is built from 14 residues. Here the CDR3 DNA reads TGTGCCAGCAGTTTCCTCAGGGGTGGAAACACCATATATTTT. Its protein is CASSFLRGGNTIYF.

CDR3 region: CSAGGGGGSYNEQFF. The CDR3 DNA reads as TGCAGTGCTGGGGGAGGGGGTGGCTCCTACAATGAGCAGTTCTTC. This sequence joins TRBV20-1 and TRBJ2-1; D is perhaps TRBD2 (7 bases). The CDR3 sequence is 15 residues long. Deletions cut 5 bases from V and 0 bases from J, with 14 bases between. Germline-derived CDR1 and CDR2 are DFQATT and SNEGSKA (reference sequence).

V is TRBV2 and J is TRBJ1-1, with TRBD1 identical over 8 bases. Germline V gene data show CDR1 as SNHLY and CDR2 as FYNNEI. The ends lost 5 bases at V and 5 bases at J; junction bases unmatched: 7. The CDR3 has 14 residues. The CDR3 is CASSSGTGLTEAFF. The DNA of the CDR3 is TGTGCCAGCAGTAGCGGGACAGGCCTAACTGAAGCTTTCTTT. Full variable domain (rest looked up from reference TRBV2 and TRBJ1-1): EPEVTQTPSHQVTQMGQEVILRCVPISNHLYFYWYRQILGQKVEFLVSFYNNEISEKSEIFDDQFSVERPDGSNFTLKIRSTKLEDSAMYFCASSSGTGLTEAFFGQGTRLTVV.

This chain connects TRBV29-1 to TRBJ1-1; unclear D gene. V lost 6 bases to trimming and J lost 8 bases, with 25 bases between them. The germline gives CDR1 SQVTM, CDR2 ANQGSEA. The CDR3 spans 15 residues. In DNA, the CDR3 is TGCAGCGTGCGACGGGAGGTGATCCCGAATTCAGAAGCTTTCTTT. The encoded protein is CSVRREVIPNSEAFF.

The genes are TRBV3-1 and TRBJ2-7; no firm D call. Germline CDR1 reads LGHDT; CDR2 reads YNNKEL (reference sequence). V was pared by 6 bases and J by 2 bases, with 11 bases between. The CDR3 is 13 amino acids. CDR3 coding DNA: TGTGCCAGCAGTCCCAAGGTTGCCTACGAGCAGTACTTC. It translates to CASSPKVAYEQYF.

This clonotype came up a few times. The rearrangement links TRBV9 to TRBJ2-7; 10 bases align to TRBD1. V lost 7 bases and J lost 5; bases outside the gene matches: 3. Germline values: CDR1 SGDLS, CDR2 YYNGEE. This CDR3 is 12 amino acids long. The CDR3 loop is CASAGQGNEQYF. The CDR3, as DNA: TGTGCCAGCGCGGGACAGGGGAACGAGCAGTACTTC.

The V gene is TRBV6-2 or TRBV6-3, the J gene TRBJ1-2, with D perhaps matching TRBD1 (5 bases). The ends were cut back, 0 bases at V and 6 bases at J, with 11 bases in the middle. This CDR3 is built from 14 residues. Germline V gene lookup returns CDR1 MNHEY and CDR2 SVGEGT. The CDR3, as DNA: TGTGCCAGCAGTTACTCACCAGGGCCGGATGGCTACACCTTC. It codes for CASSYSPGPDGYTF.

The chain combines TRBV2 with TRBJ2-5; TRBD1 matches at 9 bases. V lost 4 bases, J lost 5 bases, and 5 bases stayed unmatched. The CDR3 is 14 amino acids. From germline, CDR1 is SNHLY and CDR2 FYNNEI. CDR3 amino acids: CASSGGQGTETQYF. DNA of the CDR3: TGTGCCAGCAGTGGGGGACAGGGTACGGAGACCCAGTACTTC.

This sequence joins TRBV12-3 or TRBV12-4 and TRBJ2-5; D is unclear. The CDR3 is 13 residues long. V was trimmed by 3 bases and J by 0 bases, leaving 5 bases between them. The CDR3 sequence: CASSFNNQETQYF. CDR3 nucleotides: TGTGCCAGCAGTTTCAACAACCAAGAGACCCAGTACTTC.

The chain has TRBV4-1 and TRBJ1-2; D gene ambiguous. Between the trimmed V and J ends, which lost 1 base and 8 bases, there was a span of 14 bases. The V gene's germline CDR1 is MGHRA and CDR2 YSYEKL. The CDR3 spans 14 residues. The CDR3, as DNA: TGCGCCAGCAGCCAAGGGGCAGGCTCGCGAGGCTACACCTTC. Translated, it gives CASSQGAGSRGYTF.

The chain employs TRBV30 and TRBJ1-2, with D unresolved. The germline V gene encodes CDR1 GTSNPN and CDR2 SVGIG (reference sequence). This CDR3 is built from 13 residues. Between the trimmed V and J ends, which lost 1 base and 4 bases, there was a span of 10 bases. CDR3 protein: CAWSALRIYGYTF. In DNA form, the CDR3 reads TGTGCCTGGAGTGCCCTTCGGATCTATGGCTACACCTTC.

CDR3 nucleotides: TGTGCCATCCGGGGACAGGGGGCTTATCAGCCCCAGCATTTT. It codes for CAIRGQGAYQPQHF. The V gene is TRBV10-3, the J gene TRBJ1-5; 12 bases agree with TRBD1. The CDR3 extends over 14 amino acids. The ends lost 8 bases at V and 5 bases at J; junction bases unmatched: 4. CDR1 and CDR2 (germline): ENHRY, SYGVKD.

In this sample, this clonotype turned up many times. The chain links TRBV15 to TRBJ2-1; 8 bases fit TRBD2. CDR1 is LNHNV and CDR2 is YYDKDF in the germline V gene (reference sequence). Losses at the gene ends were 7 bases for V and 7 bases for J; bases not matched to a gene: 9. CDR3 size: 14 residues. CDR3 sequence: CATMETGLDNEQFF. DNA for the CDR3: TGTGCCACCATGGAGACGGGACTAGATAATGAGCAGTTCTTC.

This sequence joins TRBV20-1 and TRBJ2-1; no firm D call. Trimming stripped 6 bases from V and 5 bases from J, with 14 bases between. Germline V gene lookup returns CDR1 DFQATT and CDR2 SNEGSKA (reference sequence). There are 13 residues in the CDR3. Here the CDR3 DNA reads TGCAGTGCCACCCCGTCCAGCGACAATGAGCAGTTCTTC. The encoded protein is CSATPSSDNEQFF.

The chain links TRBV5-6 to TRBJ2-6; D ambiguous. The CDR3 has 15 residues. The V gene lost 4 bases and the J gene lost 9 bases, with 17 bases spanning the gap. Per germline, CDR1 SGHDT and CDR2 YYEEEE. The chain's CDR3 is CASSLPEDLGNVLTF. The CDR3 region has the DNA TGTGCCAGCAGCCTCCCTGAGGATCTGGGCAACGTCCTGACTTTC.